This T cell receptor beta chain was retrieved from a study of Ad26.COV2.S vaccination and SARS-CoV-2 variants. Study-level information: The donor participated in the COV1001 trial, in its Ad26.COV2.S arm. In the study, Ad26.COV2.S was injected intramuscularly once, or twice 56 days apart. Whole-study findings and limits: Vaccinated and placebo-treated recipients had similar non-spike TCR breadth.

Only in-frame clones appear in the TCRdb table, and some are missing; sequencing was by immunoSEQ multiplex PCR. The sample shows roughly 420,000 clones, approximately 88% of them seen only once. V lost 3 bases and J 7 bases, leaving 13 bases between the germline ends. CDR3 length: 13 residues. Germline CDR1 is GTSNPN and CDR2 is SVGIG (reference sequence). For this clone: Its antigen is currently unknown.

Indicated treatment: around 19 received Ad26.COV2.S at low or high dose, single or two shots; 5 received placebo; per-sample allocation not given. Day 63 after the first vaccine or placebo injection was the time point for sampling. The J gene is TRBJ1-3, the V gene TRBV30; the D is unclear. The clonotype originates from a person aged 18-60 years who received the Ad26.COV2.S COVID-19 vaccine or a placebo. Sequences were derived from peripheral blood, sampled in a trial of Ad26.COV2.S vaccine versus placebo. The CDR3 here is CAWSAGEWNTIYF. CDR3 DNA: TGTGCCTGGAGCGCTGGAGAGTGGAACACCATATATTTT.